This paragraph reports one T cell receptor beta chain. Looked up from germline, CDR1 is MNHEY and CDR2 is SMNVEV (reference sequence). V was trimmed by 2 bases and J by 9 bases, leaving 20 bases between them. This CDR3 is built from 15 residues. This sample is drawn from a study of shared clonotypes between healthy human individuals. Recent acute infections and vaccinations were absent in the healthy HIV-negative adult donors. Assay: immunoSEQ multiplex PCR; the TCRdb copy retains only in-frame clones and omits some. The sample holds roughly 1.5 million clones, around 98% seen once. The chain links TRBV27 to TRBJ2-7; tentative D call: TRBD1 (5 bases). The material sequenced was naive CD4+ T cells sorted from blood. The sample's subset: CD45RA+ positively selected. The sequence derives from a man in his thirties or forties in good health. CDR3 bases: TGTGCCAGCAGTTTAAGGTTCAGGGCCCCGGTCGGGCAGTACTTC. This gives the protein CASSLRFRAPVGQYF.